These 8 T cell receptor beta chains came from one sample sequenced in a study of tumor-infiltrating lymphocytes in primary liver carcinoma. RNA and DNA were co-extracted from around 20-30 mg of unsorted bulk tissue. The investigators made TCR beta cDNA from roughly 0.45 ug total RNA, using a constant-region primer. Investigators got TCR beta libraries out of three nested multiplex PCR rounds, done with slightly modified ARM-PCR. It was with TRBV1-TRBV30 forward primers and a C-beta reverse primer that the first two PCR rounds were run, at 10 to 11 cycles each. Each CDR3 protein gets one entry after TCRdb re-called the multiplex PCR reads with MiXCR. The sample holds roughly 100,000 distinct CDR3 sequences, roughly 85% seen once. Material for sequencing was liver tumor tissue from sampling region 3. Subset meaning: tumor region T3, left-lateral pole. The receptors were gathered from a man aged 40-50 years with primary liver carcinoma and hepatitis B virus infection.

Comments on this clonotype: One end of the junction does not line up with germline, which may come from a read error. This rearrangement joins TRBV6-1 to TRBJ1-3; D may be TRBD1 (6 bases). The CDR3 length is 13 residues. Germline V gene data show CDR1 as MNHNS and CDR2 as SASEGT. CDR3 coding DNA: TGTGCCACCTATACCAGGGGAAACGCCACCACATATTTT. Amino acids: CATYTRGNATTYF.

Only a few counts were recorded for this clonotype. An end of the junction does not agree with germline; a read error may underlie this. CDR3 protein: CASSLAGLAGVYERFF. The CDR3 coding sequence is TGTGCCAGCAGCTTAGCGGGACTAGCGGGAGTTTATGAGCGGTTCTTC. The V and J genes are TRBV7-9 and TRBJ2-1, with 14 nucleotides matching TRBD2. Germline values: CDR1 SEHNR, CDR2 FQNEAQ (reference sequence). The CDR3 extends over 16 amino acids.

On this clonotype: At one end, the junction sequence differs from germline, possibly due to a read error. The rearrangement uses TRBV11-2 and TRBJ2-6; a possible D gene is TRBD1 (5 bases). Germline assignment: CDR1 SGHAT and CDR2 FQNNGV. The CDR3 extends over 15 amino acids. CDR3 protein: CVTLRPRSGANVLTF. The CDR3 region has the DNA TGTGTCACCCTGCGGCCGCGCTCTGGGGCCAACGTCCTGACGTTC.

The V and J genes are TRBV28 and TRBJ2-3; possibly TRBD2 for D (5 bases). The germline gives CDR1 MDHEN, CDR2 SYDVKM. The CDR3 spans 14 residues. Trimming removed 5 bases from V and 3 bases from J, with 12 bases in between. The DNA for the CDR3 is TGTGCCAGCAGTGGGTACCGGGGTACAGATACGCAGTATTTT. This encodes CASSGYRGTDTQYF.

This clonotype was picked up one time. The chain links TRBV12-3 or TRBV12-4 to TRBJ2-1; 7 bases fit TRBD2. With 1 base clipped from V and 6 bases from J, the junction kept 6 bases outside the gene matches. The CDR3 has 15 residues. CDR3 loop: CASSLEGGCCNEQFF. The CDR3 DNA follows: TGTGCCAGCAGTTTAGAGGGAGGGTGCTGCAATGAGCAGTTCTTC.

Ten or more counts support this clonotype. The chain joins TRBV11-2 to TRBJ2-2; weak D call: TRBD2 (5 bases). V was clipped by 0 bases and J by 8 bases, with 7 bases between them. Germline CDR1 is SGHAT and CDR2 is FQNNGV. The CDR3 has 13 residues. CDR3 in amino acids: CASSLDRTGELFF. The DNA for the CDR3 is TGTGCCAGCAGCTTAGATAGGACTGGGGAGCTGTTTTTT.

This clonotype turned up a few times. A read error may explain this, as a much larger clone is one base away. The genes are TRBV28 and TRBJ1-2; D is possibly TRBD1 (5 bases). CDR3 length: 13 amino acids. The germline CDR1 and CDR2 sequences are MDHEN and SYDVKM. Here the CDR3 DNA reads TGTACCAGCAGTTTAATCGGGGGAAGGGGCTACACCTTC. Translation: CTSSLIGGRGYTF.

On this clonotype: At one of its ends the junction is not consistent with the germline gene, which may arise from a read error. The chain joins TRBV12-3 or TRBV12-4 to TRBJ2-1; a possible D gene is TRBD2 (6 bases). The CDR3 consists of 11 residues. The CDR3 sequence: CASSDGTCNLF. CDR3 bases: TGTGCCAGCAGTGACGGGACTTGTAATCTCTTC.